This T cell receptor (beta chain) was sequenced during a study of beta chain features in type 1 diabetes. Study observations and caveats: The similarity of naive, central memory and Treg TCRB repertoires appeared greater among patients than among healthy donors.

Reverse transcription of all isolated RNA meant that expressed TCRB transcripts were sequenced. Method: immunoSEQ multiplex PCR; TCRdb's copy keeps in-frame clones and lacks some. Altogether under 800,000 clones are present, around 15% being singletons, with the ten largest covering 0.09% to 0.095%. Cells sorted by CD45RO/CCR7/CD25/CD127/CD95/CD27 comprised CD4+ naive, central memory, regulatory and stem cell-like memory cells. In its sample, this clone was seen a few times. Its antigen is unknown. This CDR3 has 12 amino acids. Per the germline V gene, CDR1 is SGHTA and CDR2 is FQGNSA. V was pared by 5 bases and J by 13 bases, with 17 bases between.

The receptor's source is a man between 18 and 29 years old in good health. Sequencing was carried out using naive CD4+ T cells from blood. The chain recombines TRBV7-2 with TRBJ2-5; D may be TRBD1 or TRBD2 (5 bases each). Here the CDR3 DNA reads TGTGCCAGCAGCCTGGACTGGGACGCGCGGTACTTC. Protein sequence: CASSLDWDARYF.